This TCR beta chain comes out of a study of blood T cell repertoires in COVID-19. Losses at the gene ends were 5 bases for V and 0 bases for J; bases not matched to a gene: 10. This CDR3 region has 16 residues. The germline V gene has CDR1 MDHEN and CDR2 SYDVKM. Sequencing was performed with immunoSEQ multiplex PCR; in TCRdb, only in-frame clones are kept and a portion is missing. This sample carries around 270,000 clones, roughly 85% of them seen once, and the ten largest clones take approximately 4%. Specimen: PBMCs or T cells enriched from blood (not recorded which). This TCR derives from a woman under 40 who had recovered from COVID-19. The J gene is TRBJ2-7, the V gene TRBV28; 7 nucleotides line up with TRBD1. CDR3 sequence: CASSPRTGLSSYEQYF. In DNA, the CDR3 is TGTGCCAGCAGTCCGCGGACAGGTTTAAGCTCCTACGAGCAGTACTTC.